Listed here are 23 T cell receptor beta chains from one sample, sequenced in a study of blood T cell repertoires in COVID-19. Assay: immunoSEQ multiplex PCR; the TCRdb copy retains only in-frame clones and omits some. The table includes some 330,000 clones, approximately 89% detected once. Specimen: PBMCs or T cells enriched from blood (not recorded which). The receptors here all came from a man aged 25-45 years who had recovered from COVID-19.

The chain joins TRBV20-1 to TRBJ2-7; TRBD1 aligns across 7 bases. Germline assignment: CDR1 DFQATT and CDR2 SNEGSKA (reference sequence). The CDR3 consists of 11 residues. V lost 6 bases, J lost 6 bases, and 5 bases stayed unmatched. The CDR3: CSAQDRAEQYF. CDR3 nucleotide sequence: TGCAGTGCGCAAGACAGGGCCGAGCAGTACTTC.

The chain is built from TRBV7-8 and TRBJ2-2; 12 bases are shared with TRBD2. The CDR3 contains 17 residues. V shed 3 bases and J 1 base; nucleotides not matched to a gene: 3. Germline V CDR1 and CDR2: SGHVS, FQNEAQ. In DNA, the CDR3 is TGTGCCAGCAGCTTCCTAGCGGGGGGGCGGAACACCGGGGAGCTGTTTTTT. Residues: CASSFLAGGRNTGELFF.

The chain recombines TRBV30 with TRBJ2-5; 10 bases fit TRBD2. The germline V gene encodes CDR1 GTSNPN and CDR2 SVGIG (reference sequence). The V segment lost 0 bases and the J segment 1 base; nucleotides outside the gene matches: 8. The CDR3 is 17 amino acids. The CDR3 loop is CAWSVRPGLALQETQYF. The CDR3 DNA is TGTGCCTGGAGTGTTCGACCGGGACTAGCGCTCCAAGAGACCCAGTACTTC.

This chain connects TRBV7-2 to TRBJ2-7; 8 nucleotides match TRBD2. The tail of the sequence fits TRBJ2-1 better, so the J call may be wrong. Per germline, CDR1 SGHTA and CDR2 FQGNSA. This CDR3 contains 16 residues. The CDR3 DNA reads as TGTGCCAGCAGCGGGTCTAGCGGGTTCAGCTCCTACGAGCAGTTCTTC. Amino acid sequence: CASSGSSGFSSYEQFF.

The J gene is TRBJ2-7, the V gene TRBV7-6, with TRBD1 matching over 9 bases. The J segment lost 3 bases and the V segment lost 4 bases, leaving 7 bases of the junction unmatched. The CDR3 covers 15 residues. From germline, CDR1 is SGHVS and CDR2 FNYEAQ. The CDR3 nucleotides read TGTGCCAGCAGCTCCCCGGGACAGGGCGGCTACGAGCAGTACTTC. Residues: CASSSPGQGGYEQYF.

The chain joins TRBV5-1 to TRBJ1-2; D not certain. Trimming took off 3 bases at V and 8 bases at J, with 14 bases between the two ends. CDR1 is SGHRS and CDR2 is YFSETQ in the germline V gene. This CDR3 has 13 amino acids. The CDR3 spells CASSSLEGSGYTF. CDR3 in DNA: TGCGCCAGCAGCTCCCTAGAGGGCAGCGGCTACACCTTC. The full variable domain, rest sourced from reference TRBV5-1 and TRBJ1-2, is KAGVTQTPRYLIKTRGQQVTLSCSPISGHRSVSWYQQTPGQGLQFLFEYFSETQRNKGNFPGRFSGRQFSNSRSEMNVSTLELGDSALYLCASSSLEGSGYTFGSGTRLTVV.

This clone was picked up one time. The chain has TRBV2 and TRBJ1-5, with TRBD1 as a possible D gene (6 bases). Trimming took 4 bases from V and 7 from J, leaving 14 bases between them. The V gene's germline CDR1 is SNHLY and CDR2 FYNNEI. There are 14 residues in the CDR3. Here the CDR3 DNA reads TGTGCCAGCAGTGGGAGGACAGAAAGGCAGCCCCAGCATTTT. Its protein is CASSGRTERQPQHF.

This chain links TRBV9 with TRBJ2-3; 7 nucleotides agree with TRBD1. Germline lookup yields CDR1 SGDLS and CDR2 YYNGEE. V lost 3 bases to trimming and J lost 5 bases; unmatched junction nucleotides: 12. The CDR3 covers 16 residues. The CDR3 region is CASSGLGQTYIDTQYF. CDR3 DNA: TGTGCCAGCAGCGGTTTGGGACAGACCTACATAGATACGCAGTATTTT.

This clone was detected only a few times. This chain connects TRBV27 to TRBJ1-2, with 9 bases fitting TRBD1. The germline V gene has CDR1 MNHEY and CDR2 SMNVEV (reference sequence). This CDR3 has 15 amino acids. Trimming took 5 bases from V and 4 from J; bases not matched to a gene: 8. CDR3 sequence reads: CASSRTQGAAYGYTF. Here the CDR3 DNA reads TGTGCCAGCAGTAGAACACAGGGGGCAGCCTATGGCTACACCTTC.

This clone appeared once. This rearrangement joins TRBV10-2 to TRBJ2-5, with TRBD2 matching over 13 bases. Germline V CDR1 and CDR2: WSHSY, SAAADI. V was pared by 3 bases and J by 5 bases, with 3 bases of the junction left unmatched. This CDR3 comprises 15 residues. DNA for the CDR3: TGCGCCAGCAGTGAAACTAGCGGGGGGGTGGAGACCCAGTACTTC. Its protein product is CASSETSGGVETQYF.

The chain is built from TRBV18 and TRBJ2-3; possibly TRBD2 for D (6 bases). V was clipped by 4 bases and J by 4 bases, with 15 bases between them. Germline CDR1 and CDR2: KGHSH and LQKENI. The CDR3 loop spans 15 amino acids. The CDR3 loop reads CASSLGTPPADTQYF. The CDR3 DNA is TGTGCCAGCTCACTTGGGACTCCCCCAGCAGATACGCAGTATTTT. The whole variable domain, filled in from reference TRBV18 and TRBJ2-3, reads NAGVMQNPRHLVRRRGQEARLRCSPMKGHSHVYWYRQLPEEGLKFMVYLQKENIIDESGMPKERFSAEFPKEGPSILRIQQVVRGDSAAYFCASSLGTPPADTQYFGPGTRLTVL.

About this clone itself: Other DNA sequences in this specimen translate into the identical CDR3. This chain links TRBV2 with TRBJ1-5; D is perhaps TRBD1 (5 bases). CDR1 SNHLY and CDR2 FYNNEI come from the germline V gene. V lost 4 bases to trimming and J lost 2 bases, with 9 bases between them. The CDR3 length is 14 residues. Here the CDR3 DNA reads TGTGCCAGCAGTGTGGCGGGGGGCAATCAGCCCCAGCATTTT. It translates to CASSVAGGNQPQHF.

This chain joins TRBV19 and TRBJ1-1; the D gene is possibly TRBD1 (6 bases). CDR3 length: 15 amino acids. The V end lost 4 bases, the J end lost 5 bases, and 17 bases lay between the germline ends. Per germline, CDR1 LNHDA and CDR2 SQIVND (reference sequence). The CDR3 nucleotides are TGTGCCAGTAGTAACGGGGGGCGGGGAAGGACTGAAGCTTTCTTT. The encoded protein is CASSNGGRGRTEAFF.

The rearrangement links TRBV9 to TRBJ2-7; a possible D gene is TRBD2 (7 bases). Germline CDR1 and CDR2: SGDLS and YYNGEE. The CDR3 covers 17 residues. The V end was cut by 0 bases, the J end by 6 bases, with 22 bases between. The CDR3 region has the DNA TGTGCCAGCAGCGTAGATATCGGCGGGGGCACTTGGATCGAGCAGTACTTC. Its translation is CASSVDIGGGTWIEQYF. Full variable domain (missing parts from reference TRBV9 and TRBJ2-7): DSGVTQTPKHLITATGQRVTLRCSPRSGDLSVYWYQQSLDQGLQFLIQYYNGEERAKGNILERFSAQQFPDLHSELNLSSLELGDSALYFCASSVDIGGGTWIEQYFGPGTRLTVT.

The gene calls are TRBV5-4 and TRBJ2-3; possible D gene TRBD2, 5 bases. CDR3 length equals 16 residues. Germline lookup yields CDR1 SGHNT and CDR2 YYREEE (reference sequence). Trimming stripped 1 base from V and 2 bases from J, with 14 bases between. CDR3 amino acids: CASSLQIPGITDTQYF. CDR3 coding DNA: TGTGCCAGCAGCTTGCAGATACCGGGGATCACAGATACGCAGTATTTT.

The chain uses TRBV2 and TRBJ2-3; 8 positions match TRBD1. The length of the CDR3 is 15 residues. Unmatched junction bases numbered 6, after V lost 3 bases and J lost 4 bases. The V gene's germline CDR1 is SNHLY and CDR2 FYNNEI. The CDR3 DNA sequence: TGTGCCAGCAGTGAGTGGGGGACAGGCTCAGATACGCAGTATTTT. Protein product: CASSEWGTGSDTQYF.

The chain uses TRBV18 and TRBJ2-2, with D unresolved. Germline lookup yields CDR1 KGHSH and CDR2 LQKENI. V lost 3 bases and J 5 bases, leaving 16 bases between the germline ends. CDR3 size: 16 residues. The chain's CDR3 is CASSPSSGVQTGELFF. The DNA of the CDR3 is TGTGCCAGCTCACCCTCATCGGGTGTTCAAACCGGGGAGCTGTTTTTT.

The rearrangement joins TRBV7-9 to TRBJ2-3; 12 positions agree with TRBD2. V shed 5 bases and J 5 bases; nucleotides not matched to a gene: 5. CDR1 and CDR2 from the germline V gene are SEHNR and FQNEAQ (reference sequence). CDR3 size: 15 residues. CDR3 DNA: TGTGCCAGCAGCCGGACTAGCGGGGTTGGAGATACGCAGTATTTT. This gives the protein CASSRTSGVGDTQYF.

The V call is TRBV5-4, the J call TRBJ2-2; the D gene is possibly TRBD1 (6 bases). The CDR3 totals 13 residues. Germline V gene sequence: CDR1 SGHNT, CDR2 YYREEE (reference sequence). With 4 bases removed from V and 9 bases from J, the gap between germline ends came to 13 bases. CDR3 region: CASSPDRTWELFF. The CDR3 bases are TGTGCCAGCAGCCCTGACAGGACCTGGGAGCTGTTTTTT.

The genes are TRBV10-1 and TRBJ1-1; 8 bases are shared with TRBD1. Germline CDR1 is WNHNN and CDR2 is SYGVQD (reference sequence). The CDR3 spans 16 residues. V was pared by 0 bases and J by 4 bases, with 7 bases of the junction left unmatched. CDR3 sequence reads: CASSESNSGGVTEAFF. The CDR3 DNA reads as TGCGCCAGCAGTGAGTCGAATTCAGGGGGCGTCACTGAAGCTTTCTTT.

The rearrangement links TRBV5-1 to TRBJ2-1; TRBD1 agrees at 9 bases. The CDR3 runs to 15 residues. The ends lost 2 bases at V and 4 bases at J; junction bases unmatched: 4. Germline CDR1 SGHRS, CDR2 YFSETQ. The CDR3 DNA is TGCGCCAGCAGCTTCGCGGGACAGGGTTACAATGAGCAGTTCTTC. Its protein product is CASSFAGQGYNEQFF. Together with reference TRBV5-1 and TRBJ2-1, the CDR3 gives the full variable domain: KAGVTQTPRYLIKTRGQQVTLSCSPISGHRSVSWYQQTPGQGLQFLFEYFSETQRNKGNFPGRFSGRQFSNSRSEMNVSTLELGDSALYLCASSFAGQGYNEQFFGPGTRLTVL.

The gene calls are TRBV30 and TRBJ2-7, with 7 bases lining up with TRBD1. The V gene's germline CDR1 is GTSNPN and CDR2 SVGIG (reference sequence). This CDR3 spans 14 amino acids. J gave up 0 bases and V 3 bases, and 5 bases lay outside the gene matches. For the CDR3, the DNA is TGTGCCTGGAGAGACAGGGACATCTCCTACGAGCAGTACTTC. Its protein product is CAWRDRDISYEQYF.

This chain links TRBV6-6 with TRBJ2-7; TRBD2 is a possible D gene (7 bases). There are 14 residues in the CDR3. V was shortened by 2 bases and J by 5 bases, with 13 bases between the two germline ends. Germline V lookup: CDR1 MNHNY, CDR2 SVGAGI (reference sequence). The CDR3 region is CASSYPAGADEQYF. The DNA for the CDR3 is TGTGCCAGCAGTTACCCGGCGGGGGCGGACGAGCAGTACTTC.